The 16 T cell receptor beta chains below all came from one sample that was sequenced in a study of blood T cells in healthy people across ages (dated by TCRdb to between 2014 and 2017). The method behind the library was 5' RACE. The run used an Illumina HiSeq 2500. A second PCR of about 6 to 11 cycles was performed with a sample-barcoded 5' primer and a J-beta primer mix. The public sequencing data were trimmed at Q25 with fastp and processed into clonotypes with MiXCR by TCRdb, which kept only in-frame beta chains. Rows with a matching CDR3 protein are joined into one entry that keeps the most common DNA and genes. For this sample there are over a million distinct CDR3 sequences; 40% to 45% appear just once. Around 18% of the sample comes from the top ten. The sequenced sample was blood. Receptor source: a woman aged 55-69 years in good health.

This chain joins TRBV12-3 or TRBV12-4 and TRBJ2-5, with D possibly TRBD2 on 5 matching bases. With 0 bases removed from V and 1 base from J, the gap between germline ends came to 12 bases. The CDR3 totals 16 residues. The CDR3 region is CASSLAGSGSQETQYF. CDR3 coding DNA: TGTGCCAGCAGTTTAGCGGGCAGCGGATCCCAAGAGACCCAGTACTTC.

The rearrangement joins TRBV12-3 or TRBV12-4 to TRBJ1-1; no clear D gene. Trimming left V 6 bases short and J 3 bases short, with 8 bases between. The CDR3 is 12 amino acids. CDR3 region: CASRWVDTEAFF. DNA for the CDR3: TGTGCCAGCAGGTGGGTGGACACTGAAGCTTTCTTT.

Only a few counts were recorded for this clonotype. This sequence joins TRBV20-1 and TRBJ2-1; 10 bases are a match to TRBD2. Germline-derived CDR1 and CDR2 are DFQATT and SNEGSKA (reference sequence). The CDR3 totals 15 residues. V was pared by 0 bases and J by 7 bases, with 6 bases of the junction left unmatched. CDR3 amino acids: CSARDTSGIDNEQFF. CDR3 DNA sequence: TGCAGTGCTAGAGATACTAGCGGGATTGATAATGAGCAGTTCTTC.

V is TRBV5-1 and J is TRBJ2-7; 7 bases agree with TRBD1. The junction had 7 bases not matched to a gene; V was cut back by 4 bases and J by 3 bases. CDR3 length: 14 residues. Germline V gene sequence: CDR1 SGHRS, CDR2 YFSETQ. For the CDR3, the DNA is TGCGCCAGCAGCCCGACAGGGTCATTCTACGAGCAGTACTTC. This sequence encodes CASSPTGSFYEQYF.

V and J are TRBV9 and TRBJ2-1, with unresolved D. The J call could be wrong; TRBJ2-7 is a better fit for the DNA end. The length of the CDR3 is 17 residues. Germline CDR1 reads SGDLS; CDR2 reads YYNGEE. Here the CDR3 DNA reads TGTGCCAGCAGCGCGCCCCTCCGGGTTCGCCTATACAATGAGCAGTACTTC. Residues: CASSAPLRVRLYNEQYF.

The V call is TRBV7-3, the J call TRBJ2-2, with TRBD1 matching 9 bases. The length of the CDR3 is 16 residues. Germline V gene lookup returns CDR1 SGHTA and CDR2 FQGTGA. With 5 bases clipped from V and 3 bases from J, the junction kept 7 bases outside the gene matches. The CDR3 loop reads CASSTPDRGDTGELFF. CDR3 bases: TGTGCCAGCAGCACCCCGGACAGGGGAGACACCGGGGAGCTGTTTTTT. Full variable domain (outside the CDR3, taken from reference TRBV7-3 and TRBJ2-2): GAGVSQTPSNKVTEKGKYVELRCDPISGHTALYWYRQSLGQGPEFLIYFQGTGAADDSGLPNDRFFAVRPEGSVSTLKIQRTERGDSAVYLCASSTPDRGDTGELFFGEGSRLTVL.

The chain carries TRBV2 and TRBJ2-3; D is ambiguous. Germline-derived CDR1 and CDR2 are SNHLY and FYNNEI. The germline V and J ends were trimmed by 8 bases and 0 bases, with 12 bases remaining between them. This CDR3 is built from 14 residues. This chain's CDR3 is CASVRRISTDTQYF. DNA for the CDR3: TGTGCCAGCGTCCGCCGGATTAGCACAGATACGCAGTATTTT. Together with reference TRBV2 and TRBJ2-3, the CDR3 gives the full variable domain: EPEVTQTPSHQVTQMGQEVILRCVPISNHLYFYWYRQILGQKVEFLVSFYNNEISEKSEIFDDQFSVERPDGSNFTLKIRSTKLEDSAMYFCASVRRISTDTQYFGPGTRLTVL.

This clonotype has a count of ten or more. CDR3 in DNA: TGTGCCAGCAGTGCTCAGGGCGGGCAAGAGACCCAGTACTTC. Protein sequence: CASSAQGGQETQYF. This chain uses TRBV2 with TRBJ2-5, with D perhaps being TRBD1 or TRBD2 (5 bases each). The CDR3 loop spans 14 amino acids. The germline V and J ends were trimmed by 4 bases and 2 bases, with 11 bases remaining between them. The V gene's germline CDR1 is SNHLY and CDR2 FYNNEI.

The V and J genes are TRBV10-3 and TRBJ1-1, with D maybe TRBD1 (6 bases). V gave up 6 bases and J gave up 6 bases, with 14 bases separating them. Germline CDR1 and CDR2: ENHRY and SYGVKD. CDR3 size: 13 residues. The CDR3 DNA follows: TGTGCCATCAGACCAGGGGAGGTAGCTGAAGCTTTCTTT. Its translation: CAIRPGEVAEAFF.

V usage is TRBV28 and J usage is TRBJ1-2; D gene unclear. V lost 3 bases, J lost 5 bases, and 13 bases lay in between. This CDR3 region has 14 residues. Germline lookup yields CDR1 MDHEN and CDR2 SYDVKM. CDR3 bases: TGTGCCAGCAGTTTTCGTCCCCGTGAATATGGCTACACCTTC. Protein: CASSFRPREYGYTF.

This rearrangement joins TRBV12-3 or TRBV12-4 to TRBJ1-4; 7 positions match TRBD1. J lost 7 bases, V lost 8 bases, and 4 bases had no gene match. There are 12 residues in the CDR3. The CDR3 spells CASGTGVEKLFF. In nucleotides, the CDR3 is TGTGCCAGCGGAACAGGGGTTGAAAAACTGTTTTTT.

The J gene is TRBJ2-2, the V gene TRBV10-2; 12 bases are shared with TRBD2. This CDR3 is built from 16 residues. V was clipped by 8 bases and J by 2 bases; unmatched bases: 6. The V gene's germline CDR1 is WSHSY and CDR2 SAAADI. The CDR3 sequence: CASGGLAGPNTGELFF. The CDR3 DNA reads TGCGCCAGCGGCGGACTAGCGGGACCCAACACCGGGGAGCTGTTTTTT.

The rearrangement uses TRBV4-2 and TRBJ2-7; 7 bases match TRBD2. The CDR3 runs 15 residues. The J segment lost 2 bases and the V segment lost 1 base, leaving 5 bases of the junction unmatched. Germline CDR1 and CDR2: LGHNA and YNFKEQ. The CDR3 DNA sequence: TGTGCCAGCAGCCAAGTCCTAGCGGCCACCTACGAGCAGTACTTC. Translated, it gives CASSQVLAATYEQYF.

This chain joins TRBV21-1 and TRBJ2-6; the table's TRBD1 call for D was not verified on the DNA. TRBV21-1 is a pseudogene segment. This CDR3 spans 18 amino acids. The CDR3 DNA reads TGTGCCAGCAGCCCTCCCGACAGGGGGCGAGTCTGGGCCAACGTCCTGACTTTC. This sequence encodes CASSPPDRGRVWANVLTF.

About this clonotype itself: A much more abundant neighbour one base away suggests this may be a read error. The chain combines TRBV27 with TRBJ2-1; perhaps TRBD2 as D (5 bases). The J call could be wrong; TRBJ2-7 is a better fit for the DNA end. CDR1 is MNHEY and CDR2 is SMNVEV in the germline V gene (reference sequence). The CDR3 contains 14 residues. The CDR3, as DNA: TGTGCCAGCTGGGGAGCGCCCCACTACAATGAGCAGTACTTC. This sequence encodes CASWGAPHYNEQYF.

The J gene is TRBJ2-7, the V gene TRBV10-3, with 7 positions matching TRBD2. This CDR3 contains 14 residues. Germline V gives CDR1 ENHRY, CDR2 SYGVKD. V gave up 10 bases and J gave up 1 base; unmatched junction bases: 10. The DNA for the CDR3 is TGTGCCACCTTTGGGGGGGGTAGTTCCTACGAGCAGTACTTC. As protein: CATFGGGSSYEQYF.